Listed here are 31 T cell receptor beta chains from one sample, sequenced in a study of T-cell memory formation after mild COVID-19. TCRdb itself ran the 5' RACE reads through MiXCR, one entry per CDR3 protein. This sample has 410,000 or so distinct CDR3 sequences, with 20% to 30% found just once. The material sequenced was PBMCs or a T cell subset sorted from them (not recorded which). The receptors were sampled from an adult woman who had mild COVID-19 (a few samples of this study predate the infection). Cell type and time point are not known.

The J gene is TRBJ2-1, the V gene TRBV5-5; TRBD2 is a possible D gene (6 bases). CDR1 and CDR2 (germline): SGHKS, YYEKEE (reference sequence). Trimming cost V 1 base and J 7 bases, with 15 bases left between them. The length of the CDR3 is 15 residues. CDR3 sequence reads: CASSLRRAGRNEQFF. The CDR3 DNA reads as TGTGCCAGCAGCTTGAGGAGGGCAGGGAGGAATGAGCAGTTCTTC.

This clonotype was recorded a few times. The genes are TRBV7-8 and TRBJ2-7; the D is unclear. V was clipped by 4 bases and J by 5 bases, with 9 bases between them. CDR1 and CDR2 (germline): SGHVS, FQNEAQ. The CDR3 length is 12 residues. The CDR3 sequence: CASSSSPDEQYF. The CDR3 DNA reads as TGTGCCAGCAGCTCCTCCCCCGACGAGCAGTACTTC.

This clonotype was counted a few times. The chain recombines TRBV6-5 with TRBJ1-1; D might be TRBD1 (5 bases). The CDR3 runs to 11 residues. V was pared by 2 bases and J by 8 bases, with 6 bases between. Germline CDR1 is MNHEY and CDR2 is SVGAGI. DNA for the CDR3: TGTGCCAGCAGTTACGGGGGGGAAGCTTTCTTT. Translating gives CASSYGGEAFF.

The gene calls are TRBV7-9 and TRBJ2-3, with 10 bases aligning to TRBD2. CDR1 is SEHNR and CDR2 is FQNEAQ in the germline V gene (reference sequence). Losses at the gene ends were 5 bases for V and 1 base for J; bases not matched to a gene: 6. The CDR3 runs to 16 residues. CDR3 bases: TGTGCCAGCAGCCCGGGACTAGCGAGCCGCACAGATACGCAGTATTTT. This sequence encodes CASSPGLASRTDTQYF. Complete variable domain (other parts from reference TRBV7-9 and TRBJ2-3): DTGVSQNPRHKITKRGQNVTFRCDPISEHNRLYWYRQTLGQGPEFLTYFQNEAQLEKSRLLSDRFSAERPKGSFSTLEIQRTEQGDSAMYLCASSPGLASRTDTQYFGPGTRLTVL.

The genes are TRBV7-8 and TRBJ2-2; a weak D match, TRBD1 (5 bases). Trimming shortened V by 4 bases and J by 3 bases, and 9 bases separated the two germline ends. The germline V gene has CDR1 SGHVS and CDR2 FQNEAQ. The CDR3 covers 14 residues. The CDR3 protein is CASSSTVYTGELFF. The CDR3 DNA reads as TGTGCCAGCAGCTCGACAGTTTACACCGGGGAGCTGTTTTTT. Drawing the rest from reference TRBV7-8 and TRBJ2-2, the complete variable domain is GAGVSQSPRYKVAKRGQDVALRCDPISGHVSLFWYQQALGQGPEFLTYFQNEAQLDKSGLPSDRFFAERPEGSVSTLKIQRTQQEDSAVYLCASSSTVYTGELFFGEGSRLTVL.

This chain's CDR3 is CASSAQGRNYGYTF. The CDR3 nucleotides are TGTGCCAGCAGCGCACAGGGGCGTAACTATGGCTACACCTTC. The chain couples TRBV7-9 to TRBJ1-2; 7 bases are shared with TRBD1. J gave up 1 base and V 5 bases, and 4 bases lay outside the gene matches. Germline CDR1 SEHNR, CDR2 FQNEAQ (reference sequence). This CDR3 is built from 14 residues.

The chain is built from TRBV27 and TRBJ2-7, with TRBD2 matching 8 bases. Germline V gene data show CDR1 as MNHEY and CDR2 as SMNVEV (reference sequence). V lost 5 bases to trimming and J lost 3 bases; unmatched junction nucleotides: 9. This CDR3 region has 15 residues. The CDR3 region has the DNA TGTGCCAGCAGTAACGGGGGGGCCCCTCTCTACGAGCAGTACTTC. Its translation: CASSNGGAPLYEQYF.

This clonotype was seen only a few times. The CDR3 sequence: CASSPETGNSYEQYF. CDR3 DNA sequence: TGCGCCAGCAGCCCCGAGACGGGGAACTCCTACGAGCAGTACTTC. The chain employs TRBV4-1 and TRBJ2-7; possible D gene TRBD2, 5 bases. V lost 4 bases, J lost 0 bases, and 13 bases lay in between. The CDR3 spans 15 residues. The germline V gene encodes CDR1 MGHRA and CDR2 YSYEKL.

V usage is TRBV12-3 or TRBV12-4 and J usage is TRBJ1-2, with D hard to call. Trimming stripped 0 bases from V and 4 bases from J, with 9 bases between. The CDR3 runs to 14 residues. The CDR3 is CASSLASASYGYTF. The CDR3 nucleotides are TGTGCCAGCAGTTTAGCCAGTGCAAGCTATGGCTACACCTTC.

There are a few counts of this clonotype. The CDR3 spells CAWRKRLGQGLGQAFF. The CDR3 DNA reads TGTGCCTGGAGGAAACGACTAGGACAGGGTTTGGGTCAGGCTTTCTTT. This chain connects TRBV30 to TRBJ1-1; 8 nucleotides align to TRBD1. This CDR3 has 16 residues. Looked up from germline, CDR1 is GTSNPN and CDR2 is SVGIG (reference sequence). V lost 3 bases and J lost 11; bases outside the gene matches: 20.

CDR3 DNA sequence: TGTGCCAGCAGCAGTAATCCTGGAAAAGATACGCAGTATTTT. Protein product: CASSSNPGKDTQYF. The chain couples TRBV7-6 to TRBJ2-3; D ambiguous. This CDR3 spans 14 amino acids. Germline values: CDR1 SGHVS, CDR2 FNYEAQ. The V and J ends lost 5 bases and 5 bases respectively, with 14 bases between them. The full variable domain, its missing parts supplied by reference TRBV7-6 and TRBJ2-3, is GAGVSQSPRYKVTKRGQDVALRCDPISGHVSLYWYRQALGQGPEFLTYFNYEAQQDKSGLPNDRFSAERPEGSISTLTIQRTEQRDSAMYRCASSSNPGKDTQYFGPGTRLTVL.

This clonotype was recorded a few times. Compared with germline, one end of the junction differs, possibly owing to a read error. The chain uses TRBV18 and TRBJ2-7, with 7 bases matching TRBD2. The germline CDR1 and CDR2 sequences are KGHSH and LQKENI. The CDR3 is 15 amino acids. CDR3 sequence reads: CASAPNGEGPYEQYF. The CDR3 nucleotides are TGTGCCAGCGCACCCAACGGGGAGGGCCCCTACGAGCAGTACTTC. Together with reference TRBV18 and TRBJ2-7, the CDR3 gives the full variable domain: NAGVMQNPRHLVRRRGQEARLRCSPMKGHSHVYWYRQLPEEGLKFMVYLQKENIIDESGMPKERFSAEFPKEGPSILRIQQVVRGDSAAYFCASAPNGEGPYEQYFGPGTRLTVT.

This clonotype showed up just a few times. V usage is TRBV5-6 and J usage is TRBJ1-5, with D possibly matching TRBD1 (5 bases). Germline V gives CDR1 SGHDT, CDR2 YYEEEE. The CDR3 spans 14 residues. V gave up 4 bases and J gave up 5 bases, with 13 bases separating them. The CDR3 here is CASSTGTAYQPQHF. CDR3 DNA sequence: TGTGCCAGCAGCACCGGGACGGCCTATCAGCCCCAGCATTTT.

This clonotype appeared once. The chain combines TRBV5-5 with TRBJ2-7, with D perhaps TRBD2 (5 bases). Germline CDR1 and CDR2: SGHKS and YYEKEE (reference sequence). The CDR3 contains 15 residues. Between the trimmed V and J ends, which lost 1 base and 5 bases, there was a span of 16 bases. This CDR3 is CASSLSPTSSDEQYF. CDR3 nucleotides: TGTGCCAGCAGCTTGTCCCCCACTAGTTCCGACGAGCAGTACTTC.

This clonotype has just a few counts. This rearrangement joins TRBV14 to TRBJ1-6, with D unclear. Germline CDR1 SGHDN, CDR2 FVKESK. Trimming took off 3 bases at V and 7 bases at J, with 13 bases between the two ends. The CDR3 consists of 15 residues. The CDR3 coding sequence is TGTGCCAGCAGCCAGGCTTTGGGGTACAATTCACCCCTCCACTTT. This codes for CASSQALGYNSPLHF.

The genes are TRBV7-6 and TRBJ2-7; D remains unclear. The CDR3 covers 13 residues. CDR1 is SGHVS and CDR2 is FNYEAQ in the germline V gene. V was trimmed by 1 base and J by 3 bases, leaving 7 bases between them. This CDR3 is CASSLERDYEQYF. In nucleotides, the CDR3 is TGTGCCAGCAGCTTAGAAAGAGACTACGAGCAGTACTTC.

This clonotype was counted only a few times. The CDR3 DNA reads TGTGCCAGCAGAAGAGGGCCGCGGGGCACAGATACGCAGTATTTT. This translates into CASRRGPRGTDTQYF. The chain is built from TRBV7-9 and TRBJ2-3; a weak D match, TRBD2 (5 bases). The germline CDR1 and CDR2 sequences are SEHNR and FQNEAQ (reference sequence). The CDR3 consists of 15 residues. V lost 6 bases and J 1 base, leaving 14 bases between the germline ends.

The chain employs TRBV7-3 and TRBJ2-6; D is unclear. The germline V gene encodes CDR1 SGHTA and CDR2 FQGTGA. Between the trimmed V and J ends, which lost 7 bases and 0 bases, there was a span of 16 bases. There are 17 residues in the CDR3. CDR3 loop: CASTGGSLNSGANVLTF. CDR3 in DNA: TGTGCCAGCACGGGCGGATCACTGAACTCTGGGGCCAACGTCCTGACTTTC.

J is TRBJ2-3 and V is TRBV10-3; 8 nucleotides agree with TRBD1. The CDR3 runs to 17 residues. V dropped 2 bases and J dropped 2; count of bases not matched to a gene: 9. Germline V gene lookup returns CDR1 ENHRY and CDR2 SYGVKD. CDR3 amino acids: CAISEEIGQGPTDTQYF. The DNA of the CDR3 is TGTGCCATCAGTGAGGAAATCGGACAGGGACCCACAGATACGCAGTATTTT.

The chain joins TRBV20-1 to TRBJ2-1; D not certain. V lost 3 bases, J lost 5 bases, and 8 bases lay in between. CDR1 is DFQATT and CDR2 is SNEGSKA in the germline V gene (reference sequence). This CDR3 is built from 12 residues. The CDR3 spells CSASTVDNEQFF. DNA for the CDR3: TGCAGTGCTAGTACCGTTGACAATGAGCAGTTCTTC.

The chain carries TRBV7-9 and TRBJ1-3; TRBD1 is a possible D gene (5 bases). Between the trimmed V and J ends, which lost 5 bases and 2 bases, there was a span of 13 bases. This CDR3 region has 15 residues. The V gene's germline CDR1 is SEHNR and CDR2 FQNEAQ (reference sequence). The CDR3 spells CASSPGPTPGNTIYF. The CDR3 nucleotides read TGTGCCAGCAGCCCGGGGCCGACTCCTGGAAACACCATATATTTT.

This chain connects TRBV6-5 to TRBJ2-3, with D uncertain. Germline CDR1 MNHEY, CDR2 SVGAGI. This CDR3 spans 13 amino acids. V was shortened by 7 bases and J by 2 bases, with 10 bases between the two germline ends. CDR3 region: CASTAGNTDTQYF. The CDR3 DNA reads TGTGCCAGCACGGCCGGCAACACAGATACGCAGTATTTT.

V and J are TRBV28 and TRBJ2-7, with D perhaps TRBD1 (6 bases). CDR1 is MDHEN, CDR2 SYDVKM, per germline. This CDR3 spans 12 amino acids. Trimming cost V 7 bases and J 2 bases, with 9 bases left between them. Written as DNA, the CDR3 is TGTGCCAGCAAACGGACAGCCTACGAGCAGTACTTC. It is translated as CASKRTAYEQYF.

The V call is TRBV12-3 or TRBV12-4, the J call TRBJ2-3; D is ambiguous. CDR3 length: 13 amino acids. V lost 5 bases, J lost 2 bases, and 8 bases lay in between. CDR3 loop: CASSPYDTDTQYF. CDR3 DNA sequence: TGTGCCAGCAGTCCCTACGACACAGATACGCAGTATTTT.

The chain uses TRBV7-8 and TRBJ2-3; 9 positions match TRBD2. This CDR3 is 16 amino acids long. The germline gives CDR1 SGHVS, CDR2 FQNEAQ. Germline trimming cut 0 bases from V and 4 bases from J; bases unmatched to any gene: 5. The CDR3 bases are TGTGCCAGCAGCTTAGCGGCTAGCGGGGTTCCAGATACGCAGTATTTT. Translation gives CASSLAASGVPDTQYF. Filled out from reference TRBV7-8 and TRBJ2-3, the complete variable domain reads GAGVSQSPRYKVAKRGQDVALRCDPISGHVSLFWYQQALGQGPEFLTYFQNEAQLDKSGLPSDRFFAERPEGSVSTLKIQRTQQEDSAVYLCASSLAASGVPDTQYFGPGTRLTVL.

The V call is TRBV6-2 or TRBV6-3, the J call TRBJ2-7; 14 bases are a match to TRBD2. Losses at the gene ends were 4 bases for V and 11 bases for J; bases not matched to a gene: 7. Germline loops: CDR1 MNHEY, CDR2 SVGEGT. This CDR3 is built from 14 residues. Here the CDR3 reads CASSFTGTSGSEYF. The DNA for the CDR3 is TGTGCCAGCAGTTTCACCGGGACTAGCGGGAGCGAGTACTTC.

This clonotype has just a few counts. The V gene is TRBV9, the J gene TRBJ2-5; D might be TRBD1 (5 bases). This CDR3 has 14 amino acids. Trimming stripped 0 bases from V and 6 bases from J, with 12 bases between. Germline V gene lookup returns CDR1 SGDLS and CDR2 YYNGEE. The DNA for the CDR3 is TGTGCCAGCAGCGTAGGAAACAGGATCCAGACCCAGTACTTC. It yields the protein CASSVGNRIQTQYF. Complete variable domain (other parts from reference TRBV9 and TRBJ2-5): DSGVTQTPKHLITATGQRVTLRCSPRSGDLSVYWYQQSLDQGLQFLIQYYNGEERAKGNILERFSAQQFPDLHSELNLSSLELGDSALYFCASSVGNRIQTQYFGPGTRLLVL.

V gene TRBV11-2 combines with J gene TRBJ2-7, with D perhaps being TRBD1 or TRBD2 (5 bases each). CDR1 SGHAT and CDR2 FQNNGV come from the germline V gene. The CDR3 runs 16 residues. V lost 5 bases and J lost 3, with 20 bases in between. This chain's CDR3 is CASSQRGPAGDYEQYF. CDR3 nucleotide sequence: TGTGCCAGCAGCCAACGGGGCCCGGCTGGTGACTACGAGCAGTACTTC.

The chain combines TRBV5-6 with TRBJ1-1; D call uncertain. V lost 5 bases and J lost 8, with 13 bases in between. The germline V gene has CDR1 SGHDT and CDR2 YYEEEE. The CDR3 spans 12 residues. The CDR3 protein is CASSSLRMEAFF. In nucleotides, the CDR3 is TGTGCCAGCAGTTCCCTAAGGATGGAAGCTTTCTTT.

The sample holds a few counts of this clonotype. The chain has TRBV7-2 and TRBJ2-3; 8 nucleotides align to TRBD1. Germline trimming cut 3 bases from V and 6 bases from J; bases unmatched to any gene: 8. Germline CDR1 reads SGHTA; CDR2 reads FQGNSA. The CDR3 covers 15 residues. The CDR3 spells CASSLLARGLDTQYF. The CDR3, as DNA: TGTGCCAGCAGCTTGCTGGCCAGGGGGCTGGATACGCAGTATTTT. The full variable domain, rest sourced from reference TRBV7-2 and TRBJ2-3, is GAGVSQSPSNKVTEKGKDVELRCDPISGHTALYWYRQSLGQGLEFLIYFQGNSAPDKSGLPSDRFSAERTGGSVSTLTIQRTQQEDSAVYLCASSLLARGLDTQYFGPGTRLTVL.

This sequence joins TRBV20-1 and TRBJ1-1, with TRBD1 matching over 8 bases. Trimming at V came to 0 bases and at J to 7 bases, leaving 4 bases not matched to a gene. The CDR3 has 13 amino acids. CDR1 and CDR2 from the germline V gene are DFQATT and SNEGSKA (reference sequence). In DNA form, the CDR3 reads TGCAGTGCTAGAGATATCAGGGGGCTTGAAGCTTTCTTT. This encodes CSARDIRGLEAFF.